This T cell receptor beta chain comes out of a study of T and B cells in COVID-19 patients. There are 15 residues in the CDR3. V lost 1 base to trimming and J lost 1 base, with 7 bases between them. BIOMED2 TRB-A/B primer pools were used in multiplex TRB PCR. Each CDR3 protein gets one entry after TCRdb re-called the multiplex PCR reads with MiXCR. The sample lists over 15,000 distinct CDR3 sequences; under 30% were seen once. TRB was amplified from approximately 250-500 ng of blood genomic DNA. Sequencing was carried out using blood. V is TRBV12-3 or TRBV12-4 and J is TRBJ2-2; D gene uncertain. The sequence came from a human donor who had recovered from COVID-19. The DNA of the CDR3 is TGTGCCAGCAGTTTAGGGTCAGGGAACACCGGGGAGCTGTTTTTT. Protein product: CASSLGSGNTGELFF.